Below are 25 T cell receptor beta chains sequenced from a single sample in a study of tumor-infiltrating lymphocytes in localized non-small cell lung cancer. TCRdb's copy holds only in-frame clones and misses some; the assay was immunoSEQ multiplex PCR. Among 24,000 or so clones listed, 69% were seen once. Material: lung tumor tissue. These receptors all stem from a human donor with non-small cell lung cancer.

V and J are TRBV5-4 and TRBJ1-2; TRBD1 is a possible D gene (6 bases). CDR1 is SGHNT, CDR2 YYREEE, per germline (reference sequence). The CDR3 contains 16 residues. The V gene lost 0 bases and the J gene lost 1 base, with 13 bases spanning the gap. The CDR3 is CASSLGGGAGNYGYTF. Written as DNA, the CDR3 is TGTGCCAGCAGCTTGGGCGGGGGCGCGGGTAACTATGGCTACACCTTC.

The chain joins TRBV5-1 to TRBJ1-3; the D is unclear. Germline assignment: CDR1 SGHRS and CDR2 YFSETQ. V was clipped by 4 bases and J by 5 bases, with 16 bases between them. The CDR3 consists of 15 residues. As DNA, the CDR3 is TGCGCCAGCAGCCCCGATGGGGTAGATCGAAACACCATATATTTT. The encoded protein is CASSPDGVDRNTIYF.

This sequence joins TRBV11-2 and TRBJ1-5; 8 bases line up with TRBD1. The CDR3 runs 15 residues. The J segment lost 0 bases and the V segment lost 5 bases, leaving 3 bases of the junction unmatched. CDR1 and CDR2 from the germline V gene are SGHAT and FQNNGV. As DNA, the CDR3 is TGTGCCAGCAGCCCCCAGGGGGCTAGCAATCAGCCCCAGCATTTT. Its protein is CASSPQGASNQPQHF.

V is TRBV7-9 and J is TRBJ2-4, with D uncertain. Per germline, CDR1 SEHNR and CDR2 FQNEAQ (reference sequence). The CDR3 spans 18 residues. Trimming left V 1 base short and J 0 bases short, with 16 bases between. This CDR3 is CASSLVGPSGLAKNIQYF. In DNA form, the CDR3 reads TGTGCCAGCAGCTTAGTCGGGCCGTCGGGTCTAGCCAAAAACATTCAGTACTTC.

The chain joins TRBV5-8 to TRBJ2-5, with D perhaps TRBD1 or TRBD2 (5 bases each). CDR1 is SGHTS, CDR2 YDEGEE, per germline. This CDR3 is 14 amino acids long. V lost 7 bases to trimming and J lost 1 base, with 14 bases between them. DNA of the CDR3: TGTGCCAGCGGGTCGGGGCTTGCCCAAGAGACCCAGTACTTC. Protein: CASGSGLAQETQYF.

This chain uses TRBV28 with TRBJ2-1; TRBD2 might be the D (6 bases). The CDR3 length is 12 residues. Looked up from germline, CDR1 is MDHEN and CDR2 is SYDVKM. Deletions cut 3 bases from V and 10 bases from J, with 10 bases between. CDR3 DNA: TGTGCCAGCAGTTTGGGGGGAGCGGAGCAGTTCTTC. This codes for CASSLGGAEQFF.

CDR3 sequence reads: CASTPPRGGSTQYF. The DNA of the CDR3 is TGTGCCAGCACCCCGCCGAGGGGGGGTTCTACGCAGTATTTT. This sequence joins TRBV6-5 and TRBJ2-3; a possible D gene is TRBD2 (7 bases). Germline loops: CDR1 MNHEY, CDR2 SVGAGI. Trimming removed 7 bases at V and 8 bases at J, with 19 bases between. This CDR3 has 14 residues.

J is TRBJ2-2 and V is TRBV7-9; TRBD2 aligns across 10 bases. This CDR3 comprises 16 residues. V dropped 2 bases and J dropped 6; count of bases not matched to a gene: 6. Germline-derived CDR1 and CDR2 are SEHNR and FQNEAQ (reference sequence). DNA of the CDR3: TGTGCCAGCAGCTTAACTAGCGGGATCGGGGCCGGGGAGCTGTTTTTT. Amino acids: CASSLTSGIGAGELFF.

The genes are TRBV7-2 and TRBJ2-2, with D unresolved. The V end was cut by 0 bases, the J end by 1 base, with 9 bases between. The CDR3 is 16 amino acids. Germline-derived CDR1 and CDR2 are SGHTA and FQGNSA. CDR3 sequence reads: CASSLAPSMNTGELFF. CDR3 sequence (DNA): TGTGCCAGCAGCTTAGCGCCCAGCATGAACACCGGGGAGCTGTTTTTT.

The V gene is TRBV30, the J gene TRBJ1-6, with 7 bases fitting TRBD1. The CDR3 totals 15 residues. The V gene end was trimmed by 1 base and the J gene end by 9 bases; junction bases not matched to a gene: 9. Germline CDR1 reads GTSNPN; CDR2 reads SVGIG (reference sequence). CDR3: CAWSEGASLTSPLHF. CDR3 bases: TGTGCCTGGAGTGAGGGGGCGTCTCTTACTTCACCCCTCCACTTT.

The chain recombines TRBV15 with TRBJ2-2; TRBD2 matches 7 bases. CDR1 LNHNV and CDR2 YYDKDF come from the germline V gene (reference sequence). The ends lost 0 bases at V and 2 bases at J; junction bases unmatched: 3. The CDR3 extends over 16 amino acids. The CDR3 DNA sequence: TGTGCCACCAGCAGAGAGAGCGGGGTTAACACCGGGGAGCTGTTTTTT. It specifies CATSRESGVNTGELFF.

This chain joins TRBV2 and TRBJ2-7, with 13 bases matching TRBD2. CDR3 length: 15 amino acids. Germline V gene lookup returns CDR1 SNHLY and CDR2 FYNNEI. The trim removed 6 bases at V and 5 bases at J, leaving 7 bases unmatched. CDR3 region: CASSEGLAGIHEQYF. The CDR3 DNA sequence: TGTGCCAGCAGCGAGGGACTAGCGGGGATCCACGAGCAGTACTTC.

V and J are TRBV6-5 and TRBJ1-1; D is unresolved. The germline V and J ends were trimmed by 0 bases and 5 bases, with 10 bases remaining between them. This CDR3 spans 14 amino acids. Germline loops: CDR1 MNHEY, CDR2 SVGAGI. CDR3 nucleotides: TGTGCCAGCAGTTACTCGCGGTCCGGGACTGAAGCTTTCTTT. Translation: CASSYSRSGTEAFF.

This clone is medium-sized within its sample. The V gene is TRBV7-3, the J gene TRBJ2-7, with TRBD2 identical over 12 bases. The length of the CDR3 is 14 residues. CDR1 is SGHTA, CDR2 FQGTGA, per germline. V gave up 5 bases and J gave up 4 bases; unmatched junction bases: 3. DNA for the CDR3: TGTGCCAGCAGCCCCGGGACTAGCGGGTACGAGCAGTACTTC. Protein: CASSPGTSGYEQYF.

CDR3: CASSSVAGGYNEQFF. The CDR3 region has the DNA TGCGCCAGCAGCTCCGTAGCGGGGGGCTACAATGAGCAGTTCTTC. The gene calls are TRBV5-1 and TRBJ2-1, with TRBD2 matching 10 bases. The CDR3 spans 15 residues. The ends lost 3 bases at V and 3 bases at J; junction bases unmatched: 3. Germline V lookup: CDR1 SGHRS, CDR2 YFSETQ.

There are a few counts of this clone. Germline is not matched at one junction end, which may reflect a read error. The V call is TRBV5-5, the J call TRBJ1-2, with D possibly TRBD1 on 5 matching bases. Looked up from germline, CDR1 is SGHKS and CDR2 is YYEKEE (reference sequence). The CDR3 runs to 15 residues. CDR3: CASTLRMGGNYGYTF. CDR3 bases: TGTGCCAGCACCTTGAGGATGGGGGGAAACTATGGCTACACCTTC.

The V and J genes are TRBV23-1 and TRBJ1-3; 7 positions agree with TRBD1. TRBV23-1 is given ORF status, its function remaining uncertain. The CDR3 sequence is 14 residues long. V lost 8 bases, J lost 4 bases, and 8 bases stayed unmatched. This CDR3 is CASPRQGLGNTIYF. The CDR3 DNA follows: TGCGCCAGCCCTAGACAGGGACTGGGAAACACCATATATTTT.

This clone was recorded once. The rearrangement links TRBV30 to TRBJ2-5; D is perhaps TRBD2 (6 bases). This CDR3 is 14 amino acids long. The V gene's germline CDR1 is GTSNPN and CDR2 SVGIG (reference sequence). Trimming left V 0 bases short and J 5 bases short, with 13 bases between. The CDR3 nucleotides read TGTGCCTGGAGTGTAGTAGGGGCGGGGGAGACCCAGTACTTC. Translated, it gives CAWSVVGAGETQYF.

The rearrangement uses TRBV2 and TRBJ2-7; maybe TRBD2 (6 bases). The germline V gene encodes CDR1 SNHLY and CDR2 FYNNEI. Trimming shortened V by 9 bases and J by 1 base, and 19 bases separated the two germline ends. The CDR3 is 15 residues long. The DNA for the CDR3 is TGTGCCAGTGCGGCAGAGAGCGGGTGGTCCTACGAGCAGTACTTC. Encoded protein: CASAAESGWSYEQYF.

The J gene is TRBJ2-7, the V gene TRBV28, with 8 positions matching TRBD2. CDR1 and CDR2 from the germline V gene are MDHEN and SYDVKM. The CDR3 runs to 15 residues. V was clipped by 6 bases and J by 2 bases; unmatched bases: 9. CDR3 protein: CASSPSGRRPYEQYF. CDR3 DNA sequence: TGTGCCAGCAGCCCGAGCGGGAGAAGACCCTACGAGCAGTACTTC.

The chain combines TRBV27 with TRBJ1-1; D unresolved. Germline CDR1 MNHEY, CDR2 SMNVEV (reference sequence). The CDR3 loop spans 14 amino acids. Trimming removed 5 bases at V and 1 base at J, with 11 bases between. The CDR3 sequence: CASSPLVTNTEAFF. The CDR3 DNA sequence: TGTGCCAGCAGTCCCCTTGTGACGAACACTGAAGCTTTCTTT.

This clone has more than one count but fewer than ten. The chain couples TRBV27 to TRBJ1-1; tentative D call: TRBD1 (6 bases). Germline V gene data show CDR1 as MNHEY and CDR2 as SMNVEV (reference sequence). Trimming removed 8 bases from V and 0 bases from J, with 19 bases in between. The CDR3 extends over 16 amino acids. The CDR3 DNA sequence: TGTGCCAGCGTCAAGCGGGGGGCCCTATTGAACACTGAAGCTTTCTTT. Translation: CASVKRGALLNTEAFF.

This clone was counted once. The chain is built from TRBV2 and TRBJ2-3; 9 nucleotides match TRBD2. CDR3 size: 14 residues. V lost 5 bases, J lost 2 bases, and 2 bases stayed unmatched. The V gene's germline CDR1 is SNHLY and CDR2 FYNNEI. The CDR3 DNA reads TGTGCCAGCAGTAGCGGGAGGTTCACAGATACGCAGTATTTT. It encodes CASSSGRFTDTQYF.

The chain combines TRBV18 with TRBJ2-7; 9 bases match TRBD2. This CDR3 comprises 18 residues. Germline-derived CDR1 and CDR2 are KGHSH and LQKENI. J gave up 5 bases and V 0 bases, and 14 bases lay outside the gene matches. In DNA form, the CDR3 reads TGTGCCAGCTCACCACCGCGCTGGCGGGAGGGCCGGATAGACGAGCAGTACTTC. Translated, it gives CASSPPRWREGRIDEQYF. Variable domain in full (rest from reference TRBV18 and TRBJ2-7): NAGVMQNPRHLVRRRGQEARLRCSPMKGHSHVYWYRQLPEEGLKFMVYLQKENIIDESGMPKERFSAEFPKEGPSILRIQQVVRGDSAAYFCASSPPRWREGRIDEQYFGPGTRLTVT.

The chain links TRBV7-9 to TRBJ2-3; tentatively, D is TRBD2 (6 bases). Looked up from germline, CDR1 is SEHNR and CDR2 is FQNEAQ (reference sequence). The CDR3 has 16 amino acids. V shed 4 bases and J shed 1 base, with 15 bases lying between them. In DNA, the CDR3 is TGTGCCAGCAGCTCATACGGGGGTCTGGGCACAGATACGCAGTATTTT. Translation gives CASSSYGGLGTDTQYF.